These T cell receptor beta chains were read from a single sample in a study of shared clonotypes between healthy human individuals. Generated by immunoSEQ multiplex PCR, the TCRdb table keeps only in-frame clones and is missing some. Among about 1.5 million clones listed, under 99% were seen once. Input material: naive CD4+ T cells sorted from blood. The receptors derive from a man aged 25 to 40 in good health. The CDR3 runs from the conserved cysteine through the conserved F or W. A D gene is named only where the DNA matches it firmly. Where a row states a size, it is once, few, many or the class of an expanded clone; other rows omit it.

v_gene: TRBV11-2; d_gene: .; abundance: .; CDR3aa: CASSRVGGAVSYEQYF
v_gene: TRBV14; d_gene: TRBD1; abundance: .; CDR3aa: CASSPGQGWLYGYTF
v_gene: TRBV27; d_gene: .; abundance: .; CDR3aa: CASSTALPGANVLTF
v_gene: TRBV14; d_gene: .; abundance: .; CDR3aa: CASSETIRQYF
v_gene: TRBV15; d_gene: .; abundance: .; CDR3aa: CATSRDIGGEEKLFF
v_gene: TRBV29-1; d_gene: TRBD1; abundance: .; CDR3aa: CSVSGGETQYF
v_gene: TRBV18; d_gene: TRBD1; abundance: .; CDR3aa: CASSPLTGGKNIQYF
v_gene: TRBV25-1; d_gene: TRBD2; abundance: .; CDR3aa: CASSDLSSGRATDTQYF
v_gene: TRBV6-1; d_gene: .; abundance: .; CDR3aa: CASSEDETQYF
v_gene: TRBV2; d_gene: TRBD1; abundance: .; CDR3aa: CASSGQGTGQPQHF
v_gene: TRBV4-1; d_gene: .; abundance: .; CDR3aa: CASSQARTVDTQYF
v_gene: TRBV4-1; d_gene: .; abundance: .; CDR3aa: CASSQGYNEQFF
v_gene: TRBV5-4; d_gene: .; abundance: .; CDR3aa: CASSPRDGTNYGYTF
v_gene: TRBV10-3; d_gene: .; abundance: .; CDR3aa: CATDGGGNYGYTF
v_gene: TRBV5-1; d_gene: .; abundance: once; CDR3aa: CASSPGQYNEQFF
v_gene: TRBV13; d_gene: TRBD2; abundance: .; CDR3aa: CASSFRTSGIQNIQYF
v_gene: TRBV19; d_gene: TRBD2; abundance: .; CDR3aa: CASSPRTSGTNEQYF
v_gene: TRBV10-3; d_gene: .; abundance: .; CDR3aa: CAISGYRYEQYF
v_gene: TRBV7-9; d_gene: .; abundance: .; CDR3aa: CASLGPYEQYF
v_gene: TRBV5-1; d_gene: .; abundance: .; CDR3aa: CASSLGRGKAETQYF
v_gene: TRBV12-2; d_gene: .; abundance: .; CDR3aa: CASRLVTGRVYGYTF
v_gene: TRBV5-1; d_gene: TRBD2; abundance: .; CDR3aa: CASSTGVAGVQAQYF
v_gene: TRBV4-3; d_gene: TRBD2; abundance: .; CDR3aa: CASSQGVGRGLAGSYEQYF
v_gene: TRBV19; d_gene: TRBD1; abundance: .; CDR3aa: CASSGPGTGGYYNEQFF